A selection of T cell receptor beta chains follows, all from one sample in a study of T cell changes during pregnancy in multiple sclerosis. TCRdb's copy holds only in-frame clones and misses some; the assay was immunoSEQ multiplex PCR. Here the sample spans more than 55,000 clones, roughly nine tenths being singletons. Sequencing was performed on peripheral blood, taken in the third trimester of pregnancy. Every receptor here comes from a female donor with multiple sclerosis, enrolled in a pregnancy study. Both conserved end residues are trimmed from each CDR3. Each record gives: V gene, J gene, CDR3 protein.

TRBV14,TRBJ2-3,ASSQDGGYTDTQY
TRBV5-1,TRBJ2-2,ASSLRQGNTGELF
TRBV27,TRBJ2-2,ASRLAGVPNTGELF
TRBV7-6,TRBJ2-5,ASGRGTGIQETQY
TRBV7-2,TRBJ2-5,ASSLAASGSGGQETQY
TRBV2,TRBJ2-5,ARKRLAEETQY
TRBV27,TRBJ1-5,ASRGTGGAGNQPQH
TRBV10-3,TRBJ1-1,AITVDRMNTEAF
TRBV7-2,TRBJ2-1,ASSLTPPGSSYNEQF
TRBV2,TRBJ1-1,ASSHRDRVTEAF
TRBV5-1,TRBJ1-3,ASSPGQGLGNTIY
TRBV11-2,TRBJ2-6,ASTPWDSVLSGANVLT
TRBV7-9,TRBJ2-1,ATTGVGAIYNEQF
TRBV4-3,TRBJ2-3,ASSQDRGGSGGTDTQY
TRBV27,TRBJ1-2,ASSLEPRGYGYT
TRBV4-1,TRBJ2-7,ASSQDLAGPSREQY
TRBV7-9,TRBJ2-7,ASSWTSGRALVSEQY
TRBV4-1,TRBJ2-7,ASSQDWRTYEQY
TRBV9,TRBJ2-1,ASSRLAASSYNEQF
TRBV2,TRBJ1-5,ASRRTGINQPQH
TRBV29-1,TRBJ2-7,SVSWTSVTYEQY
TRBV18,TRBJ2-3,ASSPPGLAGVTDTQY
TRBV11-2,TRBJ2-7,ASSLAGPDEQY
TRBV6-1,TRBJ2-7,ASSEATGSPYEQY
TRBV6-8,TRBJ2-3,ASSYVADTQY
TRBV7-3,TRBJ1-1,ASSPGQESEAF
TRBV19,TRBJ2-5,ASSGSETQY
TRBV5-1,TRBJ2-7,ASTLSSGYEQY
TRBV27,TRBJ2-7,ASSLSGARSSYEQY
TRBV10-2,TRBJ2-3,ASGLAGEDTQY
TRBV2,TRBJ2-7,ASGGILAGESPYEQY
TRBV19,TRBJ2-1,ASSISRGGGSSYNEQF
TRBV7-3,TRBJ2-3,ASSLPYPIDTQY
TRBV5-6,TRBJ1-5,ASSSGTGINQPQH
TRBV7-2,TRBJ2-7,ASGRGYEQY
TRBV5-5,TRBJ2-7,ASSLRSGNFEQY
TRBV6-5,TRBJ2-7,ASSYSLVGSEH